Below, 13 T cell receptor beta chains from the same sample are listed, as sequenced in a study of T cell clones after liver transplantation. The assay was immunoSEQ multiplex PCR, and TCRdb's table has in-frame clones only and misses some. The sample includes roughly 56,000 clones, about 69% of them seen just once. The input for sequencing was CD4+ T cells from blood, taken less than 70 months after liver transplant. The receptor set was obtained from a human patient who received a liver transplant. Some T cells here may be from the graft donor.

This CDR3 is CASRGTGRQETQYF. For the CDR3, the DNA is TGTGCCAGCAGGGGGACAGGGCGTCAGGAGACCCAGTACTTC. The chain combines TRBV2 with TRBJ2-5; 9 nucleotides match TRBD1. The germline CDR1 and CDR2 sequences are SNHLY and FYNNEI. Trimming at V came to 6 bases and at J to 5 bases, leaving 7 bases not matched to a gene. This CDR3 comprises 14 residues.

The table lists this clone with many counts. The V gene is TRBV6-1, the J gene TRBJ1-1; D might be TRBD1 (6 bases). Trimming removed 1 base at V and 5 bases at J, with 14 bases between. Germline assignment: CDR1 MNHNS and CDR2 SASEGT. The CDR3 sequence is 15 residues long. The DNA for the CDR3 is TGTGCCAGCAGTGAAGTACAGGGCTTGGGGACTGAAGCTTTCTTT. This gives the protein CASSEVQGLGTEAFF.

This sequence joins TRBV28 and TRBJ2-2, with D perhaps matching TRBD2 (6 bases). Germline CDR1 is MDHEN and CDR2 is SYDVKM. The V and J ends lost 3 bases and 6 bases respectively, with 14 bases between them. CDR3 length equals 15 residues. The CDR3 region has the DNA TGTGCCAGCAGTTTTCCAAAGAGCGGGTCCGGGGAGCTGTTTTTT. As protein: CASSFPKSGSGELFF.

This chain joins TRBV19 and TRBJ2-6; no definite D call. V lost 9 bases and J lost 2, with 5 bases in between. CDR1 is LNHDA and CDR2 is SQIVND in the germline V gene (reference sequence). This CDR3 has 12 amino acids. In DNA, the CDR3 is TGTGCCAGCTCGCCTGGGGCCAACGTCCTGACTTTC. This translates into CASSPGANVLTF. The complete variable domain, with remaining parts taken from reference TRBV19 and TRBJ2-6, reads DGGITQSPKYLFRKEGQNVTLSCEQNLNHDAMYWYRQDPGQGLRLIYYSQIVNDFQKGDIAEGYSVSREKKESFPLTVTSAQKNPTAFYLCASSPGANVLTFGAGSRLTVL.

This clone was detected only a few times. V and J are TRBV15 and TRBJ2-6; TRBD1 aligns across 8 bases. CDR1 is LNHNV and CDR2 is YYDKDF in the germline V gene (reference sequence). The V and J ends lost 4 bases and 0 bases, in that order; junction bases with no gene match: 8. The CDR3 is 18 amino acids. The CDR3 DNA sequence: TGTGCCACCAGCACTCGGACAGGGATCTCCTCTGGGGCCAACGTCCTGACTTTC. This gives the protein CATSTRTGISSGANVLTF.

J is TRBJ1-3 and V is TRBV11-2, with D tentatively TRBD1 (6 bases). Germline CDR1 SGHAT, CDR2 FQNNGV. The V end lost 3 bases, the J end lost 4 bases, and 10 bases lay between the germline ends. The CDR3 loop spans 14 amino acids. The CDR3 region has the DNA TGTGCCAGCAGCTTCCAGGGGCAAGGAAACACCATATATTTT. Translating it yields CASSFQGQGNTIYF.

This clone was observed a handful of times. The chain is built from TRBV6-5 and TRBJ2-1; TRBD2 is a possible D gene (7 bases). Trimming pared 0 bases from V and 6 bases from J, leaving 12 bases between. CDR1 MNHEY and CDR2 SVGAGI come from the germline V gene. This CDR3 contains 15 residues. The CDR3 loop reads CASSYSGGARNEQFF. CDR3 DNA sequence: TGTGCCAGCAGTTACTCGGGGGGGGCGCGCAATGAGCAGTTCTTC.

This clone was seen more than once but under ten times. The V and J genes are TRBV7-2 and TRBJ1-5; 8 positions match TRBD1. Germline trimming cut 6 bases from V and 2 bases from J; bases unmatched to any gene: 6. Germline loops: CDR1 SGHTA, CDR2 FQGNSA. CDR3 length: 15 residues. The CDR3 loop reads CASRLGQARNQPQHF. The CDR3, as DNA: TGTGCCAGCAGGCTGGGACAGGCACGCAATCAGCCCCAGCATTTT.

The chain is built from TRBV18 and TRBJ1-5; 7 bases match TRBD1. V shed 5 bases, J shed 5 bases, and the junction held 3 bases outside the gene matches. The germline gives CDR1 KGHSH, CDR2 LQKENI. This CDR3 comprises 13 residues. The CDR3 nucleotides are TGTGCCAGCTCATCCGGGACAGATCAGCCCCAGCATTTT. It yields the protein CASSSGTDQPQHF.

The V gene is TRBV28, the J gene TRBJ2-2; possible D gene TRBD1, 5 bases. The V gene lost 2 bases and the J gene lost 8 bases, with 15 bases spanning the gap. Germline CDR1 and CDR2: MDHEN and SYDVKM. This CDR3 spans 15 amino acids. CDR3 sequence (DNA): TGTGCCAGCAGTTTAACCCGCTCCAGGGCGGGGGAGCTGTTTTTT. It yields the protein CASSLTRSRAGELFF. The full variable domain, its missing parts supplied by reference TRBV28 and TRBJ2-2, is DVKVTQSSRYLVKRTGEKVFLECVQDMDHENMFWYRQDPGLGLRLIYFSYDVKMKEKGDIPEGYSVSREKKERFSLILESASTNQTSMYLCASSLTRSRAGELFFGEGSRLTVL.

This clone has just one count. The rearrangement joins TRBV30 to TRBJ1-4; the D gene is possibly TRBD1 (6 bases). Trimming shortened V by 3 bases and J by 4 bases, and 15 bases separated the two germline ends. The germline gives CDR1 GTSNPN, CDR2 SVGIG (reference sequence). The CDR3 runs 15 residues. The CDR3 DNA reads TGTGCCTGGAGGGAAGCAGGGGCCCTTAATGAAAAACTGTTTTTT. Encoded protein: CAWREAGALNEKLFF.

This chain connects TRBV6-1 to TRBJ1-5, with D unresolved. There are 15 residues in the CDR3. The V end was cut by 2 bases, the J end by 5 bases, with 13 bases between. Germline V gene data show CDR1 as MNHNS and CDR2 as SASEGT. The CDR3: CASSENLMSDQPQHF. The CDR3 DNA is TGTGCCAGCAGTGAAAATCTAATGAGTGATCAGCCCCAGCATTTT.

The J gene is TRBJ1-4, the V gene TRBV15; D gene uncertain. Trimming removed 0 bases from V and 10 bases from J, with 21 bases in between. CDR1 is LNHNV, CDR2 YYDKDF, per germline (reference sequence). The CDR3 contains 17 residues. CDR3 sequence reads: CATSRDHNEGGFGKLFF. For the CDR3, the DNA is TGTGCCACCAGCAGAGATCATAATGAGGGAGGGTTTGGAAAACTGTTTTTT.